This is a list of T cell receptor beta chains from one sample in a study of cytomegalovirus exposure and HLA in healthy donors. Some clones are missing from TCRdb's copy, which holds only in-frame ones; the method was immunoSEQ multiplex PCR. The sample has some 150,000 clones, around 72% seen once; the top ten hold less than 2.5%. Input material: PBMCs. Source of these receptors: a middle-aged man in good health and CMV-seronegative. Each CDR3 is given with its conserved first and last residue. The order of the fields is V gene, D gene, clone size, J gene, CDR3 length, CDR3 protein, CDR3 DNA. D genes are given only for firm matches. Rows give clone size only sometimes, using once, few, many, or a class for an expanded clone.

V: TRBV27
D: .
size: .
J: TRBJ2-3
length: 15
CDR3: CASSFGYWSTDTQYF
DNA: TGTGCCAGCAGTTTCGGGTATTGGAGCACAGATACGCAGTATTTT

V: TRBV7-9
D: .
size: .
J: TRBJ1-2
length: 13
CDR3: CASSLVVPDGYTF
DNA: TGTGCCAGCAGCTTAGTCGTTCCGGATGGCTACACCTTC

V: TRBV28
D: TRBD2
size: .
J: TRBJ2-7
length: 16
CDR3: CASSLLTSGRPYEQYF
DNA: TGTGCCAGCAGTTTATTGACTAGCGGGAGGCCCTACGAGCAGTACTTC

V: TRBV30
D: TRBD2
size: .
J: TRBJ2-7
length: 14
CDR3: CAWGPGGGSYEQYF
DNA: TGTGCCTGGGGACCGGGGGGGGGCTCCTACGAGCAGTACTTC

V: TRBV5-4
D: .
size: few
J: TRBJ2-1
length: 15
CDR3: CASSLEGKTYNEQFF
DNA: TGTGCCAGCAGCTTGGAGGGGAAAACATACAATGAGCAGTTCTTC

V: TRBV10-1
D: TRBD2
size: .
J: TRBJ2-2
length: 13
CDR3: CASGTSSTGELFF
DNA: TGCGCCAGCGGGACTAGCAGTACCGGGGAGCTGTTTTTT

V: TRBV2
D: .
size: .
J: TRBJ2-6
length: 14
CDR3: CASHRVSGANVLTF
DNA: TGTGCCAGCCACAGGGTCTCTGGGGCCAACGTCCTGACTTTC

V: TRBV19
D: .
size: once
J: TRBJ1-4
length: 14
CDR3: CASSVPGANEKLFF
DNA: TGTGCCAGTAGTGTACCGGGGGCTAATGAAAAACTGTTTTTT

V: TRBV29-1
D: TRBD2
size: .
J: TRBJ2-1
length: 14
CDR3: CSAGRGGSYNEQFF
DNA: TGCAGCGCGGGGCGGGGGGGCTCGTACAATGAGCAGTTCTTC

V: TRBV30
D: TRBD1
size: few
J: TRBJ2-1
length: 14
CDR3: CALGQGNSYNEQFF
DNA: TGTGCCCTCGGACAGGGCAACTCCTACAATGAGCAGTTCTTC

V: TRBV4-3
D: TRBD2
size: .
J: TRBJ2-1
length: 19
CDR3: CASSQETATSGRDRNEQFF
DNA: TGCGCCAGCAGCCAAGAAACGGCTACTAGCGGGAGGGATAGGAATGAGCAGTTCTTC

V: TRBV4-1
D: .
size: .
J: TRBJ1-5
length: 14
CDR3: CASSQFTANQPQHF
DNA: TGCGCCAGCAGCCAATTCACAGCCAATCAGCCCCAGCATTTT

V: TRBV13
D: .
size: .
J: TRBJ2-1
length: 16
CDR3: CASSLGLVSSYNEQFF
DNA: TGTGCCAGCAGCTTAGGCCTTGTGAGCTCCTACAATGAGCAGTTCTTC

V: TRBV7-9
D: .
size: .
J: TRBJ2-3
length: 12
CDR3: CSSSFIRDTQYF
DNA: TGTTCCAGCAGCTTTATTCGGGATACGCAGTATTTT

V: TRBV6-5
D: TRBD2
size: .
J: TRBJ2-1
length: 16
CDR3: CASSYTSVSSYNEQFF
DNA: TGTGCCAGCAGTTATACTAGCGTGAGCTCCTACAATGAGCAGTTCTTC